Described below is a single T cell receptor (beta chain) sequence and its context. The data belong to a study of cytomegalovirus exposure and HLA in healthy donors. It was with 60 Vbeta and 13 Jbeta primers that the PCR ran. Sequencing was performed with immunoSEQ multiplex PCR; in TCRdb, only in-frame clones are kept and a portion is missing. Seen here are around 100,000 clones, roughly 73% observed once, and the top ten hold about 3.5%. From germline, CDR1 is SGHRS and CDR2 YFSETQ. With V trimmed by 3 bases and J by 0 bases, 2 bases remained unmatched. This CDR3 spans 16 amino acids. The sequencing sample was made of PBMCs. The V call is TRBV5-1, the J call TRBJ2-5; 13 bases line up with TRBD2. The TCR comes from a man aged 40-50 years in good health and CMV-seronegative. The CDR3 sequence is CASSSGLAGNQETQYF. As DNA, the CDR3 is TGCGCCAGCAGCTCGGGACTAGCGGGGAACCAAGAGACCCAGTACTTC.